This TCR beta chain appears in the sequencing data of a study of cytomegalovirus exposure and HLA in healthy donors (dated by TCRdb to about 2017). Some background on the complete study: According to an earlier analysis of around 600 of the donors, about 179 million T cells yielded some 110 million unique TCR beta sequences and more than 250 Gb of sequence data. An early release covering over 500 HLA-typed donors comprised approximately 290 gigabases of sequencing data and tens of millions of unique TCR sequences. Among the roughly 400 genotyped donors, approximately 76% belonged to the genetic ancestry cluster associated with self-reported Caucasian donors. The study was designed to test whether signatures of past pathogen exposure could be identified by cataloging public T cell receptors. The study profiled the T cell repertoires of hundreds of subjects by immunosequencing and related them to cytomegalovirus serostatus. Along with the approximately 700-subject first cohort, a separate validation cohort of over a hundred different subjects was used. High-throughput TCR immunosequencing, statistical association of individual TCRs with disease status, and machine learning were combined to predict cytomegalovirus infection status. A later analysis re-analyzed previously published TCR beta repertoires from hundreds of donors and added high-resolution HLA genotyping to study TCR occurrence patterns. Rather than drawing on any new phenotypic data, the later analysis identified candidate immune exposures from TCR beta sequences and the way those sequences occurred across donors. An earlier analysis of 587 of the donors used high-throughput TCR beta sequencing to judge whether each TCR beta V gene segment behaved as functional or pseudogenic. Donor age, sex, ethnicity and CMV serostatus were compiled alongside the repertoire data. A later genetic analysis took genome-wide SNP genotypes for about 55% of the 666 donors and used that subset as a discovery cohort. Every repertoire in the discovery cohort had been generated on one and the same sequencing platform. HLA typing covered class I and class II loci at four-digit resolution. The number of typed donors differed by locus: about 620-630 for A, B, C, DRB1 and DQB1; 500 to 550 for DQA1; over 600 for DPA1; and 450 to 480 for DPB1. Four or five DR-DQ haplotypes were handled as single units for association and clustering because linkage in the cohort was strong. On average, around 240,000 unique TCR beta nucleotide sequences were sequenced per donor among some 430 genotyped donors of the cohort, with roughly 18% of those sequences being non-productive.

The cohort was made up of approximately 670 healthy bone marrow donors. All cohort members were sampled while nominally healthy, although unrecorded immune exposures were likely present. The donor tested CMV seronegative and was one of the 352 seronegative cohort members. A peripheral blood sample was provided by each donor, and peripheral blood mononuclear cells were used for TCR beta sequencing. Genomic DNA was extracted from the blood cell samples with the Qiagen DNeasy Blood Extraction Kit. Library preparation was by the immunoSEQ multiplex PCR assay. The multiplex PCR relied on a mix of 60 forward primers for TCR Vbeta segments and 13 reverse primers for TCR Jbeta segments. The CDR3 region of rearranged TCR beta genes was amplified from genomic DNA with a multiplex PCR assay. The Illumina HiSeq System was used to sequence the amplified TCR beta libraries as 87-base-pair reads. Turning to the authors' computational methods: Across the 500 to 750 repertoires, a later analysis counted tens of millions of unique TCR beta chains, 9 million to 14 million of which were shared by at least two donors. To remove PCR and sequencing errors, raw reads were error-corrected and collapsed into unique sequences using a nearest-neighbor algorithm that merged closely related sequences. To assign V, D and J gene segments, CDR3 sequences were aligned to IMGT reference sequences. For a sequence to be retained, at least a six-nucleotide match to both a V gene segment and a J gene segment was required. A rearrangement counted as productive if the CDR3 had no stop codons and remained in frame with V and J, and every other rearrangement counted as non-productive. Following IMGT convention, CDR3 was defined as the stretch from the second conserved V-encoded cysteine up to the conserved J-encoded phenylalanine. The earlier analysis of more than 450 of the donors excluded sequences that lacked an unambiguous match to a single V gene segment. In an earlier analysis of several hundred of the donors, V segments were called functional above 56.7% productive rearrangements and were called segregating when the between-donor standard deviation exceeded 5%. A statistical classification framework was developed to diagnose cytomegalovirus status using the catalog of TCR beta chain sequences. V and J gene assignment, in a later analysis, came from comparing TCR nucleotide sequences with IMGT/GENE-DB human TR gene sequences. A later analysis assigned CDR3 sequences and most-parsimonious VDJ recombination scenarios with the TCRdist pipeline. In a later analysis, each TCR beta chain was defined by its CDR3 amino acid sequence together with its V-gene family, and reads lacking a unique V-gene family were excluded. As a way to deal with suspected cross-contamination and a sequencing artifact, a later analysis dropped more than 500 nucleotide sequences that were highly shared and had low generation probability. In a later analysis, a clonal expansion index was calculated for each public chain from normalized within-repertoire ranks of inferred template counts. In a later analysis, generation probabilities were computed with a VDJ recombination model fitted to out-of-frame rearrangements, and the resulting probabilities were checked against IGoR. A later analysis scored TCR-TCR, TCR-HLA and TCR-CMV co-occurrence with hypergeometric tests, applying a repertoire-size bias correction to TCR pairs. In a later analysis, false discovery rates were estimated by permuting HLA or CMV assignments 20 times. A later analysis grouped co-occurring TCRs with DBSCAN, adding TCRdist sequence similarity when clustering within HLA-allele-positive subsets. Co-occurrence clustering excluded repertoires with fewer than 30,000 or more than 120,000 public chains, plus five with anomalous nucleotide sharing. TCRdb provides this immuneACCESS table in a form limited to in-frame rearrangements. Some clones are lacking; in checked studies, under half of them reflect an unresolved V gene, and why the rest are absent is not known. V, J and clone size are those of that table, while D and trimming were read from the DNA. This sample comprises 200,000 or so clones, approximately 84% of them detected only once. The ten largest account for about 0.25% of the sample.

From V the trimming removes 4 bases and from J it removes 3 bases, while the gene matches leave 8 bases of the junction unaccounted for. CDR1 and CDR2 were assigned from the germline V gene (reference sequence) as LNHDA and SQIVND. From the cysteine up to the phenylalanine, the CDR3 has a length of 17 residues. Solely the CDR3 DNA is kept, with 51 bases framed from the first base. Comment on this clone: No cognate antigen has been identified for it. No per-base quality is available; no much larger clone lies one base away.

What the study reported, not specific to this receptor: The classifier was reported to diagnose cytomegalovirus status with high specificity and sensitivity in both the original and validation cohorts. A later analysis found that HLA-associated TCR beta chains were more clonally expanded and had lower generation probabilities than equally common non-associated chains. HLA typing was unavailable for some donors at each locus, so association tests used only the typed subset. Because the 87-base-pair reads could not distinguish some IMGT-functional V segments, including TRBV6-2 and TRBV6-3, those segments were excluded. Correlated functional status among segregating V segments might reflect linkage disequilibrium, but an unknown experimental factor could not be ruled out. At a false discovery rate of 0.05, a later analysis linked some 17,000 TCR beta sequences to specific HLA alleles. Broadly in line with IMGT annotations, most TCR beta V segments showed up in productive rearrangements about 87% or about 30% of the time in an earlier analysis of under 700 of the donors. The only immune exposure information available for the cohort was CMV serostatus. According to a later analysis, TCR association rates differed among HLA loci, with DRB1 alleles showing the most associated TCRs and HLA-C alleles showing the fewest. The presence/absence analyses assumed that sequencing depth was roughly uniform across donors, and that assumption may not be true. Compared with the approximately 700-donor mean, donors in an Asian-associated ancestry cluster had fewer N-insertions in productive TCRs, according to a later genetic analysis. A further reported finding was that TCR beta sequences accurately predicted the HLA-A and HLA-B alleles for most subjects in the first cohort. V-gene and J-gene trimming of TCR beta chains was associated with a missense DCLRE1C variant in a later genetic analysis, and the association was replicated in an independent cohort. According to a later analysis, most CMV-associated TCR beta chains appeared to be HLA-restricted, and the HLA associations seemed to be driven largely by CMV exposure. A few of the identified cytomegalovirus-associated TCR beta chains were confirmed in vitro to be specific for cytomegalovirus antigens. Most TCR sequences were seen in very few donors, while some public TCRs were found in many individuals. Only TCR beta chains were sequenced in this cohort, and the absence of alpha or paired-chain data limited detectable features. A cluster of highly shared sequence variants was judged likely to represent a technical artifact of the sequencing pipeline. A total of 150 or so TCR beta chains were listed by the study as associated with cytomegalovirus. The earlier analysis of almost 600 of the donors excluded some 15 rarely observed V segments, including chromosome 9 orphons, because counts were too low. A later analysis reported that several top co-occurrence clusters appeared linked to parvovirus B19, influenza, CMV and Epstein-Barr virus. Strong co-occurrence of HLA alleles, especially DR and DQ, made assigning TCR associations to individual alleles difficult. The authors suggested that the approach could potentially be generalized to other disease states and immunological phenotypes.

The rearrangement joined TRBV19 to TRBJ2-3, and TRBD2 matches 12 of the central bases. The sample comprised PBMCs. The sequence was collected from a boy between 10 and 17 years old in good health and CMV-seronegative. The CDR3 amino acid sequence is: CASSTSGRAFGTDTQYF. The DNA reads TGTGCCAGTAGTACTAGCGGGAGGGCCTTTGGGACAGATACGCAGTATTTT.